This TCR beta chain was found in a study of Graves' ophthalmopathy and Graves' hyperthyroidism. Amplified TCR beta CDR3 regions were obtained using RNA transcripts as template. First-round RT-PCR employed HTBI primers, with a second-round multiplex PCR after it. TCRdb re-called the multiplex PCR reads through MiXCR, storing one row per CDR3 protein. This table has just over 400,000 distinct CDR3 sequences, 21% appearing once. Ages of hyperthyroidism patients ran from 18 to 65, and their diagnoses were new, under 2 months' duration. Among the exclusions were patients with other autoimmune diseases, uncontrolled infections, pregnancy or lactation. This clonotype was picked up many times. What it binds is unknown. General study findings and limits: Most expanded clonotypes in thyroid above 0.001 frequency also showed up in blood.

V shed 6 bases and J shed 1 base, with 15 bases lying between them. The CDR3 is 16 amino acids. Germline V gene lookup returns CDR1 MNHNS and CDR2 SASEGT. The sample taken for sequencing was peripheral blood. The chain has TRBV6-1 and TRBJ2-2, with D uncertain. This clonotype originated in a woman aged 18 to 35 with stable Graves' hyperthyroidism. CDR3 in DNA: TGTGCCAGCAGCGAACACCCAACCAAGAACACCGGGGAGCTGTTTTTT. It specifies CASSEHPTKNTGELFF.